This TCR beta chain was retrieved from a study of graft-versus-host responses after intestinal transplantation. As for the study in general: Recipients were given multivisceral, liver-intestinal, or isolated intestinal transplants.

Repertoires were generated with immunoSEQ multiplex PCR, while TCRdb's copy carries only in-frame clones and drops some. Of about 120,000 clones listed, 90% are singletons. The CDR3 covers 15 residues. Trimming removed 5 bases from V and 2 bases from J, with 15 bases in between. CDR1 is SGHVS, CDR2 FQNEAQ, per germline. About this clone itself: Antigen specificity is unknown.

Sample: unstimulated CD4+ T cells sorted from spleen or lymph node cells, taken before intestinal transplant. The sequence derives from a human donor who received an intestinal transplant. The chain carries TRBV7-8 and TRBJ2-5; tentative D call: TRBD1 (6 bases). CDR3 sequence reads: CASSGQGFGQETQYF. CDR3 coding DNA: TGTGCCAGCAGCGGTCAGGGGTTCGGGCAAGAGACCCAGTACTTC.